This TCR beta chain was identified in a study of CD8 T cells in ankylosing spondylitis. Libraries for TCR beta were made by quantitative 5'-RACE with molecular barcodes. TCRdb ran MiXCR on the 5' RACE reads and lists one entry per CDR3 protein. Among 200,000 to 250,000 distinct CDR3 sequences listed, about 7% were seen once. At least ten counts were recorded for this clonotype. Antigen unknown. Whole-study results and caveats: One TCR beta motif, made up of fewer than 10 highly homologous variants, appeared characteristic of ankylosing spondylitis blood. Clones linked to disease, bearing a CD8+ phenotype, were relatively rare in peripheral blood. According to the report, clones linked to the disease were significantly enriched in matched synovial fluid samples taken from ankylosing spondylitis patients. Past studies reported some motif variants in reactive arthritis synovial fluid and blood.

The germline V gene encodes CDR1 SGHTA and CDR2 FQGTGA. The CDR3 spans 15 residues. V lost 2 bases to trimming and J lost 0 bases, with 11 bases between them. The clonotype comes from a male donor with ankylosing spondylitis. The gene calls are TRBV7-3 and TRBJ2-7; D is possibly TRBD1 or TRBD2 (6 bases each). The specimen was blood, either unsorted or a sorted T cell fraction (not recorded which). CDR3 in DNA: TGTGCCAGCAGCTTACTTGAGGGGGGCTCCTACGAGCAGTACTTC. It specifies CASSLLEGGSYEQYF.